This note documents a single TCR beta chain sequence. This sample is drawn from a study of blood T cell repertoires in COVID-19. Study at large: In each case, the material was cDNA or gDNA derived from T cells, B-cell-depleted T cells, or PBMCs.

Method: immunoSEQ multiplex PCR; TCRdb's copy keeps in-frame clones and lacks some. The sample shows roughly 500,000 clones, around 85% of them seen only once. This TCR was recovered from a human donor in a cohort sampled during active COVID-19. Sequencing was done on a sample of peripheral blood.

CDR3 loop: CASSPRLAGAGEQYF. The CDR3 DNA reads TGTGCCAGCAGCCCGCGACTAGCGGGAGCTGGCGAGCAGTACTTC. The chain links TRBV11-1 to TRBJ2-7, with 12 bases identical to TRBD2. Trimming at V came to 5 bases and at J to 6 bases, leaving 8 bases not matched to a gene. CDR3 size: 15 residues. The V gene's germline CDR1 is SGHAT and CDR2 FQDESV (reference sequence).